This TCR beta chain was documented in a study of shared clonotypes between healthy human individuals. Those who donated were healthy HIV-negative adults, with no recent acute infections or vaccinations reported. Findings of the study overall: Deeper or shallower sequencing was expected to change how clonotypes are shared among donors. The donor pool, a small one, limited the genetic and exposure-history diversity represented. In the sorted subsets, rarefaction showed sequencing was incomplete despite large depth.

Using immunoSEQ multiplex PCR, the repertoire was profiled, and TCRdb retains in-frame clones only, with some absent. Of roughly 2.5 million clones in the sample, 90% to 95% were seen once. Concerning this clone: Its antigen is still unknown.

Trimming at V came to 3 bases and at J to 5 bases, leaving 5 bases not matched to a gene. The CDR3 contains 14 residues. Looked up from germline, CDR1 is SGHKS and CDR2 is YYEKEE (reference sequence). This receptor was obtained from a man between 18 and 35 years old in good health. This chain connects TRBV5-5 to TRBJ2-7; TRBD2 agrees at 10 bases. The sample consisted of naive CD4+ T cells sorted from blood. Described subset: CD45RA+ positively selected. The CDR3 DNA follows: TGTGCCAGCAGCTCTCTAGCGGGAGCCCACGAGCAGTACTTC. Its protein is CASSSLAGAHEQYF. Full variable domain (rest looked up from reference TRBV5-5 and TRBJ2-7): DAGVTQSPTHLIKTRGQQVTLRCSPISGHKSVSWYQQVLGQGPQFIFQYYEKEERGRGNFPDRFSARQFPNYSSELNVNALLLGDSALYLCASSSLAGAHEQYFGPGTRLTVT.